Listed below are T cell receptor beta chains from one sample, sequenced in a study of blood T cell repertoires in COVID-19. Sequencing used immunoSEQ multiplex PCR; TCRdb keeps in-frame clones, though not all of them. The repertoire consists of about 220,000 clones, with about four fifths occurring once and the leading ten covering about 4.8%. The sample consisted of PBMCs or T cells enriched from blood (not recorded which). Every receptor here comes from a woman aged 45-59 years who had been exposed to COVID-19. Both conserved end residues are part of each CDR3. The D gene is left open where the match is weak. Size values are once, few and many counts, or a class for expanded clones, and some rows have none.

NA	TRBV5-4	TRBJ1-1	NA	TGTGCCAGCAGCAGCCGGACACGAACAACTGAAGCTTTCTTT	CASSSRTRTTEAFF
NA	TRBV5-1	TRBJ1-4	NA	TGCGCCAGCAGCTATACCCCGGACAGCTTTAATGAAAAACTGTTTTTT	CASSYTPDSFNEKLFF
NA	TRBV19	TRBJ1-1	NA	TGTGCCAGTAGTATTTCACAGAACACTGAAGCTTTCTTT	CASSISQNTEAFF
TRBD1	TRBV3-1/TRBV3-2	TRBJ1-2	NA	TGTGCCAGCAGCCCGGCGGGCAGGGGGCAAGAAGGCTACACCTTC	CASSPAGRGQEGYTF
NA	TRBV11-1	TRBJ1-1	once	TGTGCCAGCAGCTTATGGGGCAGTAGCATGAACACTGAAGCTTTCTTT	CASSLWGSSMNTEAFF
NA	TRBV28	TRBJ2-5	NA	TGTGCCAGCAGTTCCCAAGCGGAGACCCAGTACTTC	CASSSQAETQYF
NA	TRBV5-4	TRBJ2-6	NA	TGTGCCAGCAGCTTGACAGGGACTGGGGCCAACGTCCTGACTTTC	CASSLTGTGANVLTF
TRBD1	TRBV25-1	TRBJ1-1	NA	TGTGCCAGCAGTCCATCCCGGGACAGGGCCTCCACTGAAGCTTTCTTT	CASSPSRDRASTEAFF
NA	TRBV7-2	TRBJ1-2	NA	TGTGCCAGCAGCCCGACCCGGAGCGGCGGAACCTATGGCTACACCTTC	CASSPTRSGGTYGYTF
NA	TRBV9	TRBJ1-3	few	TGTGCCAGCAGTCCCTCAGACACCTCTGCCGGAAACACCATATATTTT	CASSPSDTSAGNTIYF
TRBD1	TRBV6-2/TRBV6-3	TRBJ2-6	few	TGTGCCAGCACCCCAAGTGGGACAGGGGGTTCTGGGGCCAACGTCCTGACTTTC	CASTPSGTGGSGANVLTF
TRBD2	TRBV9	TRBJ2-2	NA	TGTGCCAGCAGCGTAGAAGCGGGGGCCAACACCGGGGAGCTGTTTTTT	CASSVEAGANTGELFF
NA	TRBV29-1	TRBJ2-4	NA	TGCAGCGCTAGGGACACACAAAACATTCAGTACTTC	CSARDTQNIQYF
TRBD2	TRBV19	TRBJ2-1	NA	TGTGCCAGTAGACTAGCGGGGGAGGTACGGGAGCAGTTCTTC	CASRLAGEVREQFF
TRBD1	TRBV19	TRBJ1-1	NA	TGTGCCAGTAGTAATCGAGGGGGCGAAGCTTTCTTT	CASSNRGGEAFF
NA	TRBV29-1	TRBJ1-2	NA	TGCAGCTTGGGGCAGGACTATGGCTACACCTTC	CSLGQDYGYTF
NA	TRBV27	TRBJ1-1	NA	TGTGCCAGCAGTTTTTCAAAAGTTGGCAGGGAAGGAACTGAAGCTTTCTTT	CASSFSKVGREGTEAFF
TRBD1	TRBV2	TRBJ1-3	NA	TGTGCCAGCAGGAGACAGGGGTTAGCTGGAAACACCATATATTTT	CASRRQGLAGNTIYF
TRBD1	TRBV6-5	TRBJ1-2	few	TGTGCCAGCACTACAGGGGGCTTCTACTATGGCTACACCTTC	CASTTGGFYYGYTF
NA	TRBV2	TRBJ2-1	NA	TGTGCCAGCAGTGGGGCGGGGAGCTCCTACAATGAGCAGTTCTTC	CASSGAGSSYNEQFF